This TCR beta chain stems from a study of blood T cell repertoires in COVID-19. The protocol was immunoSEQ multiplex PCR, while the TCRdb copy is restricted to in-frame clones and leaves out a portion. Of under 200,000 clones in the sample, 65% to 85% were seen once. Trimming removed 4 bases at V and 0 bases at J, with 10 bases between. Germline CDR1 LGHDT, CDR2 YNNKEL (reference sequence). The CDR3 is 15 amino acids. Specimen: peripheral blood. The V gene is TRBV3-1 (or the pseudogene TRBV3-2), the J gene TRBJ1-3; the D gene is possibly TRBD1 (5 bases). The TCR sequence derives from a human donor with acute or convalescent COVID-19. The donor label of this sample is uncertain. The CDR3 DNA is TGTGCCAGCAGCCTTCAGGGTCCCTCTGGAAACACCATATATTTT. Amino acid sequence: CASSLQGPSGNTIYF.